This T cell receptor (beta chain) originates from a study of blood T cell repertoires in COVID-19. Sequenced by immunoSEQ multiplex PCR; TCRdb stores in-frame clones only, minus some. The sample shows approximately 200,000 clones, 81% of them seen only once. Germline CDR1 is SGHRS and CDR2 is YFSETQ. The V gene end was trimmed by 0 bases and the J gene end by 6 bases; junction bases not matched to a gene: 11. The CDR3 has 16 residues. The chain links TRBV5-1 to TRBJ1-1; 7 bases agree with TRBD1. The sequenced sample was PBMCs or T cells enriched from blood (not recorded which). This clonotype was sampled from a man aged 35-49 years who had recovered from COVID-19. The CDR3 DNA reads TGCGCCAGCAGCTTGGACGCGACAGGGTCTTTTCCTGAAGCTTTCTTT. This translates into CASSLDATGSFPEAFF. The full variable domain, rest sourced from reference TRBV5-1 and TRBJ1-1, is KAGVTQTPRYLIKTRGQQVTLSCSPISGHRSVSWYQQTPGQGLQFLFEYFSETQRNKGNFPGRFSGRQFSNSRSEMNVSTLELGDSALYLCASSLDATGSFPEAFFGQGTRLTVV.